This T cell receptor beta chain was sequenced for a study of blood T cell repertoires in COVID-19. CDR1 is LGHDT and CDR2 is YNNKEL in the germline V gene (reference sequence). Losses at the gene ends were 6 bases for V and 3 bases for J; bases not matched to a gene: 11. This CDR3 has 17 amino acids. Sequencing was performed with immunoSEQ multiplex PCR; in TCRdb, only in-frame clones are kept and a portion is missing. The sample yields around 60,000 clones, more than 70% seen once. Sample: peripheral blood. The chain recombines TRBV3-1 (or the pseudogene TRBV3-2) with TRBJ1-2, with 12 positions matching TRBD1. This clonotype was obtained from a man between 60 and 75 years old with COVID-19, enrolled during active disease. CDR3 sequence: CASRETPGTGGYYGYTF. CDR3 in DNA: TGTGCCAGCAGGGAAACTCCCGGGACAGGGGGCTACTATGGCTACACCTTC.